This TCR beta chain appears in the sequencing data of a study of T cell changes during pregnancy in multiple sclerosis. Some clones are missing from TCRdb's copy, which holds only in-frame ones; the method was immunoSEQ multiplex PCR. The data hold 85,000 to 130,000 clones, with around 94% observed a single time. V lost 0 bases and J 5 bases, leaving 14 bases between the germline ends. The CDR3 has 16 residues. Germline-derived CDR1 and CDR2 are SGDLS and YYNGEE. The sequences come from peripheral blood, collected in the second trimester of pregnancy. The TCR sequence derives from a female donor with multiple sclerosis, enrolled in a pregnancy study. The chain carries TRBV9 and TRBJ2-2, with D maybe TRBD2 (6 bases). Written as DNA, the CDR3 is TGTGCCAGCAGCGTAGTAGGGGAGGTGAGGACCGGGGAGCTGTTTTTT. Amino acids: CASSVVGEVRTGELFF.